A selection of T cell receptor beta chains follows, all from one sample in a study of spatial heterogeneity in lung cancer. TCRdb reprocessed the 5' RACE reads with MiXCR, giving one entry per CDR3 protein. This sample has about 48,000 distinct CDR3 sequences, with roughly 5% found just once. The sequenced sample was PBMCs, obtained at surgery. The receptor source for this set is a male donor with early-stage non-small cell lung cancer. Both conserved end residues are part of each CDR3. The order of the fields is V gene, D gene, J gene, clone size, CDR3 protein, CDR3 DNA. D genes are given only for firm matches. Clone size is shown for a subset of rows, as once, few, many or a class of expanded clone.

V gene: TRBV11-2
D gene: TRBD2
J gene: TRBJ2-5
clone size: many
CDR3 protein: CASRELAGGPQYF
CDR3 DNA: TGTGCCAGCAGAGAACTAGCGGGAGGGCCCCAGTACTTC

V gene: TRBV19
D gene: -
J gene: TRBJ1-5
clone size: many
CDR3 protein: CASSITDNQPQHF
CDR3 DNA: TGTGCCAGTAGTATTACCGACAATCAGCCCCAGCATTTT

V gene: TRBV28
D gene: TRBD2
J gene: TRBJ2-5
clone size: many
CDR3 protein: CASSFLGTSGRAGQETQYF
CDR3 DNA: TGTGCCAGCAGTTTTCTCGGGACTAGCGGGAGGGCAGGGCAAGAGACCCAGTACTTC

V gene: TRBV7-9
D gene: TRBD1
J gene: TRBJ1-5
clone size: many
CDR3 protein: CASSARGDQPQHF
CDR3 DNA: TGTGCCAGCAGCGCCAGGGGGGATCAGCCCCAGCATTTT

V gene: TRBV7-6
D gene: -
J gene: TRBJ2-5
clone size: few
CDR3 protein: CASSVTNWETQYF
CDR3 DNA: TGTGCCAGCAGCGTCACTAATTGGGAGACCCAGTACTTC

V gene: TRBV4-2
D gene: TRBD2
J gene: TRBJ2-7
clone size: many
CDR3 protein: CASSHVSGASSYEQYF
CDR3 DNA: TGTGCCAGCAGCCACGTTAGCGGGGCGAGCTCCTACGAGCAGTACTTC

V gene: TRBV28
D gene: -
J gene: TRBJ2-7
clone size: once
CDR3 protein: CASSPGSGGAYEQYF
CDR3 DNA: TGTGCCAGCAGTCCTGGGAGCGGAGGGGCCTACGAGCAGTACTTC

V gene: TRBV25-1
D gene: -
J gene: TRBJ1-1
clone size: -
CDR3 protein: CASSPGSNTEAFF
CDR3 DNA: TGTGCCAGCAGCCCCGGTAGCAACACTGAAGCTTTCTTT

V gene: TRBV5-5
D gene: TRBD1
J gene: TRBJ2-7
clone size: many
CDR3 protein: CASSSGTGDYEQYF
CDR3 DNA: TGTGCCAGCAGCTCCGGGACAGGGGACTACGAGCAGTACTTC

V gene: TRBV5-1
D gene: TRBD2
J gene: TRBJ2-3
clone size: many
CDR3 protein: CASSLKTSGIPSTDTQYF
CDR3 DNA: TGCGCCAGCAGCCTGAAGACTAGCGGTATTCCTAGCACAGATACGCAGTATTTT

V gene: TRBV11-3
D gene: -
J gene: TRBJ2-3
clone size: few
CDR3 protein: CASSKQGLTDTQYF
CDR3 DNA: TGTGCCAGCAGCAAACAGGGACTCACAGATACGCAGTATTTT

V gene: TRBV20-1
D gene: -
J gene: TRBJ2-2
clone size: many
CDR3 protein: CSATRAGRVGELFF
CDR3 DNA: TGCAGTGCTACTCGTGCAGGGCGAGTCGGGGAGCTGTTTTTT

V gene: TRBV7-2
D gene: TRBD1
J gene: TRBJ1-5
clone size: many
CDR3 protein: CASSPRGRGYQPQHF
CDR3 DNA: TGTGCCAGCAGCCCCAGGGGGCGAGGGTATCAGCCCCAGCATTTT

V gene: TRBV19
D gene: TRBD2
J gene: TRBJ2-1
clone size: -
CDR3 protein: CASSIVLAGYNEQFF
CDR3 DNA: TGTGCCAGTAGTATAGTACTAGCGGGGTACAATGAGCAGTTCTTC

V gene: TRBV7-6
D gene: TRBD2
J gene: TRBJ2-1
clone size: many
CDR3 protein: CASSQTGRDEQFF
CDR3 DNA: TGTGCCAGCAGCCAGACGGGGAGGGATGAGCAGTTCTTC

V gene: TRBV5-1
D gene: -
J gene: TRBJ1-1
clone size: many
CDR3 protein: CASSGEVTEAFF
CDR3 DNA: TGCGCCAGCAGCGGGGAGGTCACTGAAGCTTTCTTT

V gene: TRBV4-3
D gene: TRBD1
J gene: TRBJ2-7
clone size: many
CDR3 protein: CASSQDSGTAYEQYF
CDR3 DNA: TGCGCCAGCAGCCAAGATTCGGGGACAGCATACGAGCAGTACTTC

V gene: TRBV14
D gene: TRBD2
J gene: TRBJ2-1
clone size: few
CDR3 protein: CASSQDPPGLAGFNEQFF
CDR3 DNA: TGTGCCAGCAGCCAAGATCCCCCGGGACTAGCGGGGTTTAATGAGCAGTTCTTC

V gene: TRBV6-5
D gene: -
J gene: TRBJ1-2
clone size: few
CDR3 protein: CASSSESGANYGYTF
CDR3 DNA: TGTGCCAGCTCCTCGGAGTCAGGGGCTAACTATGGCTACACCTTC

V gene: TRBV28
D gene: TRBD2
J gene: TRBJ2-7
clone size: many
CDR3 protein: CASSLTFSGAYEQYF
CDR3 DNA: TGTGCCAGCAGTTTGACTTTTAGCGGGGCCTACGAGCAGTACTTC

V gene: TRBV28
D gene: -
J gene: TRBJ2-3
clone size: -
CDR3 protein: CASSPATSTDTQYF
CDR3 DNA: TGTGCCAGCAGTCCGGCCACTAGCACAGATACGCAGTATTTT

V gene: TRBV12-3/TRBV12-4
D gene: -
J gene: TRBJ2-7
clone size: many
CDR3 protein: CASSAGTAESEQYF
CDR3 DNA: TGTGCCAGCAGTGCCGGGACCGCGGAAAGCGAGCAGTACTTC

V gene: TRBV27
D gene: -
J gene: TRBJ2-5
clone size: -
CDR3 protein: CASSLRREETQYF
CDR3 DNA: TGTGCCAGCAGTTTACGCCGAGAGGAGACCCAGTACTTC

V gene: TRBV7-9
D gene: TRBD2
J gene: TRBJ2-7
clone size: many
CDR3 protein: CASSLPAGGPHEQYF
CDR3 DNA: TGTGCCAGCAGCTTACCAGCGGGAGGGCCCCACGAGCAGTACTTC

V gene: TRBV6-6
D gene: -
J gene: TRBJ2-5
clone size: -
CDR3 protein: CASSQFGPGRGHLTQYF
CDR3 DNA: TGTGCCAGCAGTCAATTTGGGCCGGGACGGGGTCATCTGACCCAGTACTTC

V gene: TRBV19
D gene: -
J gene: TRBJ2-3
clone size: -
CDR3 protein: CASSIATYGTDTQYF
CDR3 DNA: TGTGCCAGTAGTATCGCCACATACGGCACAGATACGCAGTATTTT

V gene: TRBV7-6
D gene: -
J gene: TRBJ1-1
clone size: -
CDR3 protein: CASSFFTGKNTEAFF
CDR3 DNA: TGTGCCAGCAGCTTTTTCACAGGGAAGAACACTGAAGCTTTCTTT

V gene: TRBV3-1
D gene: -
J gene: TRBJ2-5
clone size: many
CDR3 protein: CASSQVGSGSWETQYF
CDR3 DNA: TGTGCCAGCAGCCAAGTCGGGTCAGGGAGTTGGGAGACCCAGTACTTC

V gene: TRBV7-8
D gene: TRBD2
J gene: TRBJ2-2
clone size: -
CDR3 protein: CASSASGRAFGGELFF
CDR3 DNA: TGTGCCAGCAGCGCTAGCGGGAGGGCCTTCGGCGGGGAGCTGTTTTTT

V gene: TRBV5-1
D gene: -
J gene: TRBJ2-5
clone size: many
CDR3 protein: CASSLAQGRGETQYF
CDR3 DNA: TGCGCCAGCAGCTTGGCACAGGGTAGGGGAGAGACCCAGTACTTC

V gene: TRBV7-2
D gene: TRBD2
J gene: TRBJ2-3
clone size: many
CDR3 protein: CASSLGLAGPTDTQYF
CDR3 DNA: TGTGCCAGCAGCTTAGGCCTAGCGGGACCCACAGATACGCAGTATTTT

V gene: TRBV4-1
D gene: TRBD2
J gene: TRBJ2-3
clone size: many
CDR3 protein: CASSQVGLAGPETQYF
CDR3 DNA: TGCGCCAGCAGCCAAGTTGGACTAGCGGGACCAGAAACGCAGTATTTT

V gene: TRBV28
D gene: TRBD2
J gene: TRBJ2-1
clone size: -
CDR3 protein: CVSSLGTSGNNEQFF
CDR3 DNA: TGTGTCAGCAGTTTGGGGACTAGCGGGAACAATGAGCAGTTCTTC

V gene: TRBV20-1
D gene: TRBD2
J gene: TRBJ2-1
clone size: many
CDR3 protein: CSARDRGLAVSYNEQFF
CDR3 DNA: TGCAGTGCTAGAGATCGGGGACTAGCGGTATCCTACAATGAGCAGTTCTTC

V gene: TRBV6-1
D gene: -
J gene: TRBJ2-5
clone size: many
CDR3 protein: CASSESDRETQYF
CDR3 DNA: TGTGCCAGCAGTGAATCGGACCGAGAGACCCAGTACTTC

V gene: TRBV29-1
D gene: TRBD2
J gene: TRBJ2-3
clone size: many
CDR3 protein: CSVDRAGEGITDTQYF
CDR3 DNA: TGCAGCGTTGACCGAGCGGGAGAGGGTATCACAGATACGCAGTATTTT

V gene: TRBV10-1
D gene: -
J gene: TRBJ2-5
clone size: many
CDR3 protein: CASKEEGWGQETQYF
CDR3 DNA: TGCGCCAGCAAAGAGGAGGGGTGGGGGCAAGAGACCCAGTACTTC

V gene: TRBV7-8
D gene: TRBD2
J gene: TRBJ2-3
clone size: many
CDR3 protein: CASSLATRLAGGPVDTQYF
CDR3 DNA: TGTGCCAGCAGCTTAGCCACCCGACTAGCGGGAGGGCCGGTAGATACGCAGTATTTT

V gene: TRBV12-3/TRBV12-4
D gene: -
J gene: TRBJ1-5
clone size: many
CDR3 protein: CASSFSVARGSQHF
CDR3 DNA: TGTGCCAGCAGTTTTAGTGTAGCCCGGGGGTCCCAGCATTTT

V gene: TRBV5-1
D gene: -
J gene: TRBJ2-5
clone size: many
CDR3 protein: CASGDETQYF
CDR3 DNA: TGCGCCTCAGGGGACGAGACCCAGTACTTC

V gene: TRBV5-1
D gene: TRBD2
J gene: TRBJ2-5
clone size: many
CDR3 protein: CASSLAGTSGQETQYF
CDR3 DNA: TGCGCCAGCAGCTTGGCAGGGACTAGCGGGCAAGAGACCCAGTACTTC

V gene: TRBV5-4
D gene: -
J gene: TRBJ2-1
clone size: many
CDR3 protein: CASSPSMLASSYNEQFF
CDR3 DNA: TGTGCCAGCAGTCCCTCCATGCTAGCGAGCTCCTACAATGAGCAGTTCTTC

V gene: TRBV30
D gene: -
J gene: TRBJ2-6
clone size: many
CDR3 protein: CAWSVSEEMRSGANVLTF
CDR3 DNA: TGTGCCTGGAGTGTATCCGAGGAGATGCGCTCTGGGGCCAACGTCCTGACTTTC

V gene: TRBV5-4
D gene: -
J gene: TRBJ1-2
clone size: many
CDR3 protein: CASSLRDGNYGYTF
CDR3 DNA: TGTGCCAGCAGCTTGCGCGACGGTAACTATGGCTACACCTTC

V gene: TRBV28
D gene: TRBD1
J gene: TRBJ2-7
clone size: many
CDR3 protein: CASSLFYGTGVRYEQYF
CDR3 DNA: TGTGCCAGCAGTTTATTTTACGGGACAGGGGTACGGTACGAGCAGTACTTC

V gene: TRBV29-1
D gene: -
J gene: TRBJ1-1
clone size: many
CDR3 protein: CSVVKGGRSTEAFF
CDR3 DNA: TGCAGCGTTGTCAAAGGGGGTAGGAGCACTGAAGCTTTCTTT

V gene: TRBV10-3
D gene: -
J gene: TRBJ2-1
clone size: -
CDR3 protein: CAISESTPRGNEQFF
CDR3 DNA: TGTGCCATCAGTGAGTCGACCCCACGCGGCAATGAGCAGTTCTTC

V gene: TRBV7-9
D gene: -
J gene: TRBJ1-5
clone size: many
CDR3 protein: CASSFGAQGQPQHF
CDR3 DNA: TGTGCCAGCAGCTTCGGGGCCCAAGGGCAGCCCCAGCATTTT

V gene: TRBV18
D gene: -
J gene: TRBJ1-5
clone size: many
CDR3 protein: CASSQEYSNQPQHF
CDR3 DNA: TGTGCCAGCTCCCAAGAGTATAGCAATCAGCCCCAGCATTTT